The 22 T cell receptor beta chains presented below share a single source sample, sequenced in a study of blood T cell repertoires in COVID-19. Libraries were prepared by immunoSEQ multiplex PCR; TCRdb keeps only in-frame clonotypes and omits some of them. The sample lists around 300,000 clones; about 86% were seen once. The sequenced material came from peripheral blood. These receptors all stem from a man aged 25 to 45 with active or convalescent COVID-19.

The chain's CDR3 is CASSPGDRSTDTQYF. The CDR3 DNA sequence: TGCGCCAGCAGTCCCGGGGACAGGAGCACAGATACGCAGTATTTT. V usage is TRBV4-1 and J usage is TRBJ2-3; 8 bases are a match to TRBD1. The CDR3 contains 15 residues. V was clipped by 6 bases and J by 0 bases; unmatched bases: 5. Germline values: CDR1 MGHRA, CDR2 YSYEKL.

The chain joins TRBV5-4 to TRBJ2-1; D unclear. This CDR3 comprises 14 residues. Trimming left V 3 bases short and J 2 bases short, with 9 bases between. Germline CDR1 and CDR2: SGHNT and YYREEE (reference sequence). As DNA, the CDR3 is TGTGCCAGCAGCTCCCGAGGTCCCTACAATGAGCAGTTCTTC. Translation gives CASSSRGPYNEQFF.

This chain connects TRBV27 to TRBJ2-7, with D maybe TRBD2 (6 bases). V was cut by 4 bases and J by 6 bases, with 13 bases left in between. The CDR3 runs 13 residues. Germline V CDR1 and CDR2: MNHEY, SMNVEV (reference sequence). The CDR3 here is CASSSAGFFEQYF. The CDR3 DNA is TGTGCCAGCAGTTCTGCGGGGTTCTTCGAGCAGTACTTC.

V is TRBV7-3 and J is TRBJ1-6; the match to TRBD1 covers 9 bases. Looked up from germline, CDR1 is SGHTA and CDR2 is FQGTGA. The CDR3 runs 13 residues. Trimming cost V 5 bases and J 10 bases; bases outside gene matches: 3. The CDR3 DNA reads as TGTGCCAGCAGCGCGACAGGGGGGTCACCCCTCCACTTT. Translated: CASSATGGSPLHF.

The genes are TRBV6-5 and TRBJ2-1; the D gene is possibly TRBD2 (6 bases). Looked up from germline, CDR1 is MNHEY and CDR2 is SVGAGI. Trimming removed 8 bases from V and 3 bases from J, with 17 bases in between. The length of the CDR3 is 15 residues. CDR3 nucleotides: TGTGCCAGCGCCCTGGGGGTGGGAGGCTACAATGAGCAGTTCTTC. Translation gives CASALGVGGYNEQFF.

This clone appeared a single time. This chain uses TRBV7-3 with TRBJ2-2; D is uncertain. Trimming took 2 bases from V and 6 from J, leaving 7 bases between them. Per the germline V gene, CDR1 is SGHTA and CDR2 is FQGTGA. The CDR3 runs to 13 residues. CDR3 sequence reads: CASSLPSSGELFF. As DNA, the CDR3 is TGTGCCAGCAGCTTACCCTCCTCCGGGGAGCTGTTTTTT. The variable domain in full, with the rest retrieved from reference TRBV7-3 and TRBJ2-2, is GAGVSQTPSNKVTEKGKYVELRCDPISGHTALYWYRQSLGQGPEFLIYFQGTGAADDSGLPNDRFFAVRPEGSVSTLKIQRTERGDSAVYLCASSLPSSGELFFGEGSRLTVL.

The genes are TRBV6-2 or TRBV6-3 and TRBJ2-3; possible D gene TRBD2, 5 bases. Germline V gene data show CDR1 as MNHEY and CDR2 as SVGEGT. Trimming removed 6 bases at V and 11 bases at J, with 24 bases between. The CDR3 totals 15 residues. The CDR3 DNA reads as TGTGCCAGCAGCGAACCCGCCGGTAGCGCGGGTAAGCAGTATTTT. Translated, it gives CASSEPAGSAGKQYF.

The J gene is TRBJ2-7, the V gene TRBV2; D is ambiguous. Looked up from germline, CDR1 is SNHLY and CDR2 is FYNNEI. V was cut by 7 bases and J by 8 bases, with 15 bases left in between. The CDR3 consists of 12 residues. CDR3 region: CASNIDIVKQYF. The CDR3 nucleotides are TGTGCCAGCAACATAGACATCGTAAAGCAGTACTTC.

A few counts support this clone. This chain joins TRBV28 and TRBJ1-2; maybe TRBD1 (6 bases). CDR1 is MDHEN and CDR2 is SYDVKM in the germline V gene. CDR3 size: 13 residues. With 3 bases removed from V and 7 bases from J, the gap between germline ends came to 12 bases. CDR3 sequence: CASSFVRGGGYTF. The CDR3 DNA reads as TGTGCCAGCAGTTTCGTTCGAGGGGGTGGCTACACCTTC.

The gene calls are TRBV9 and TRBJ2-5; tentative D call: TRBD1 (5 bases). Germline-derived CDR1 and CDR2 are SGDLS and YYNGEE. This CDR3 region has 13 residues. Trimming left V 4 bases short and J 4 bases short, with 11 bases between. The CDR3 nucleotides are TGTGCCAGCAGCCCTGGGGCTCCAGAGACCCAGTACTTC. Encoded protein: CASSPGAPETQYF.

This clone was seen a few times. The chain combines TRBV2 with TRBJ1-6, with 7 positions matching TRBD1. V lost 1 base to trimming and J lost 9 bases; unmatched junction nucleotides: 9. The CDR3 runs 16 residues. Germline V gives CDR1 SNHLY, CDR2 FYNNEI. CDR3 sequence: CASSEGWQGVGSPLHF. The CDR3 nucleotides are TGTGCCAGCAGTGAAGGGTGGCAGGGGGTCGGTTCACCCCTCCACTTT.

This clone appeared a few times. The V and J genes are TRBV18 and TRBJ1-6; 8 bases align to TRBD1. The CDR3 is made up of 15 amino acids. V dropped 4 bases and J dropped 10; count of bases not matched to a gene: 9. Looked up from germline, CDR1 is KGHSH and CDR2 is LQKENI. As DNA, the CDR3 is TGTGCCAGCTCACTACAAGACAGGGGAAGATCACCCCTCCACTTT. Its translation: CASSLQDRGRSPLHF.

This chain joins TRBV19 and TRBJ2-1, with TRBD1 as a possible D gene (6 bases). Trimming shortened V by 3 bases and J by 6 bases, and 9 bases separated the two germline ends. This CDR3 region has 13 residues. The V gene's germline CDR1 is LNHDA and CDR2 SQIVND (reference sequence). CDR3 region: CASSIRGPNEQFF. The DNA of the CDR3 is TGTGCCAGTAGTATCAGGGGTCCCAATGAGCAGTTCTTC.

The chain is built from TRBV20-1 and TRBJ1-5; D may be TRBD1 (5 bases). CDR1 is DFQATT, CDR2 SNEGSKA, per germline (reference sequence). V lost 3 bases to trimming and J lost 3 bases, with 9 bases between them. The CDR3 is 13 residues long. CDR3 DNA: TGCAGTGCTAGTGGGACTGCCAATCAGCCCCAGCATTTT. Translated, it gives CSASGTANQPQHF.

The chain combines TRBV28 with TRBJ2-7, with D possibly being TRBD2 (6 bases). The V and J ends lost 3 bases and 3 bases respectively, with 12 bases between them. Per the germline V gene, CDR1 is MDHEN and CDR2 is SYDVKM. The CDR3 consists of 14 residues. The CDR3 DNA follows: TGTGCCAGCAGTTTGGGACGGGAGATCTACGAGCAGTACTTC. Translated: CASSLGREIYEQYF.

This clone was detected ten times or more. The CDR3 reads CASTTPTGLEQFF. The CDR3 nucleotides are TGTGCCAGCACCACCCCCACAGGCCTGGAGCAGTTCTTC. J is TRBJ2-1 and V is TRBV2; D possibly corresponds to TRBD1 (5 bases). Trimming left V 7 bases short and J 10 bases short, with 17 bases between. The CDR3 is 13 residues long. Germline assignment: CDR1 SNHLY and CDR2 FYNNEI.

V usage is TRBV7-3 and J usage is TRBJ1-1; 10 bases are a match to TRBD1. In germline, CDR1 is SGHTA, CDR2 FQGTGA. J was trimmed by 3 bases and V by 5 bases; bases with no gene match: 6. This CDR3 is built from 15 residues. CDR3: CASSLTGGRDTEAFF. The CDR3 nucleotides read TGTGCCAGCAGCCTGACAGGGGGCCGGGACACTGAAGCTTTCTTT.

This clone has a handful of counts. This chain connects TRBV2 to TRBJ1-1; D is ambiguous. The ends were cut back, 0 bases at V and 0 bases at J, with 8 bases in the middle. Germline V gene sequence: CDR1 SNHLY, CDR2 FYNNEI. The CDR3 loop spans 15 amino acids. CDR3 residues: CASSEALGLNTEAFF. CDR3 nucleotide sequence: TGTGCCAGCAGTGAAGCGCTCGGGTTGAACACTGAAGCTTTCTTT. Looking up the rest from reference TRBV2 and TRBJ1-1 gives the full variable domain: EPEVTQTPSHQVTQMGQEVILRCVPISNHLYFYWYRQILGQKVEFLVSFYNNEISEKSEIFDDQFSVERPDGSNFTLKIRSTKLEDSAMYFCASSEALGLNTEAFFGQGTRLTVV.

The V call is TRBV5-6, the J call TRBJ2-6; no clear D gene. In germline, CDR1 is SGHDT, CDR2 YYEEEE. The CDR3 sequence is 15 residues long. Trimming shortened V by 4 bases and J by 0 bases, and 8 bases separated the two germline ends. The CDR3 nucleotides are TGTGCCAGCAGCCCTTATCGCTCTGGGGCCAACGTCCTGACTTTC. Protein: CASSPYRSGANVLTF.

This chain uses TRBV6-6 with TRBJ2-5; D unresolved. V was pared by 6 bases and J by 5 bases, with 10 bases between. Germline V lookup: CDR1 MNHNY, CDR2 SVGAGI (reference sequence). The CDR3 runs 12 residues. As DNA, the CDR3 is TGTGCCAGCAGCTTCTTATTGGAGACCCAGTACTTC. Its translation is CASSFLLETQYF.

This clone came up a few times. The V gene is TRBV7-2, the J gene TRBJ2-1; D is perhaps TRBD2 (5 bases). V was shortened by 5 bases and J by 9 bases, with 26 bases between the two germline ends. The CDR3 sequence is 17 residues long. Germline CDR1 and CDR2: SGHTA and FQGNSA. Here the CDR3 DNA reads TGTGCCAGCAGCCCCGCGTCACCTGCGGCTCGAGAGGGTGAGCAGTTCTTC. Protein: CASSPASPAAREGEQFF.

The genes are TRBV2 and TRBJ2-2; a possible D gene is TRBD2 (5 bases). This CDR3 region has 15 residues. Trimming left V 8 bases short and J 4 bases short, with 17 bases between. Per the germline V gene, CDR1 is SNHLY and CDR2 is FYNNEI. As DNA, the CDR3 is TGTGCCAGCGAAAAGCCTAGCTACAGCACCGGGGAGCTGTTTTTT. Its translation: CASEKPSYSTGELFF.